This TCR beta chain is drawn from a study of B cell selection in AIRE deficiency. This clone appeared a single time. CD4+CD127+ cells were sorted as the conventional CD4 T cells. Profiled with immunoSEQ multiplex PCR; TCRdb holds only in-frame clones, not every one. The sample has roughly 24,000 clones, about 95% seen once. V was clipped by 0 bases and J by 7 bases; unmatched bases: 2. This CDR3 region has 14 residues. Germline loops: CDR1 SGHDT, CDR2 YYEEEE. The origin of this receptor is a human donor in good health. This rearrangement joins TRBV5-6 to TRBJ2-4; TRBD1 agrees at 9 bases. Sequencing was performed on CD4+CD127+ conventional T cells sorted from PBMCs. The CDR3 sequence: CASSLAGTGNIQYF. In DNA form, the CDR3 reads TGTGCCAGCAGCTTGGCCGGGACAGGGAACATTCAGTACTTC.